At least ten counts were recorded for the clone carrying this TCR beta chain. The record originates from a study of glioma-infiltrating T cells. TCR alpha and beta CDR3 regions were amplified from RNA using iRepertoire nested multiplex PCR. Via MiXCR, TCRdb re-called the multiplex PCR reads, giving one row per CDR3 protein. Seen here are 35,000 to 45,000 distinct CDR3 sequences, approximately 20% observed once, and the top ten hold almost 6.5%. Between the trimmed V and J ends, which lost 5 bases and 0 bases, there was a span of 11 bases. CDR1 SNHLY and CDR2 FYNNEI come from the germline V gene. CDR3 size: 15 residues.

Sequenced sample: glioma tissue, nonneoplastic brain tissue, or PBMCs (not recorded which). The rearrangement uses TRBV2 and TRBJ1-5, with D hard to call. This clonotype was sampled from a human donor with low-grade glioma or glioblastoma, undergoing nonglioma brain surgery, or in good health (not recorded which). Written as DNA, the CDR3 is TGTGCCAGCAGTTCGCAGGTTCATAGCAATCAGCCCCAGCATTTT. Its translation is CASSSQVHSNQPQHF.